This entry is about one T cell receptor (beta chain). This receptor's antigen is unknown. No base-level quality is on record; no much larger clone is a single base apart. This entry comes from a study of shared clonotypes between healthy human individuals (dated by TCRdb to 2018 to 2021). In terms of the full investigation: The cohort included three men and two women between 18 and 49 years of age. Between about 0.8 and 9 billion PBMCs per donor were obtained by leukapheresis. For each donor, three plates each were used for CD4 naive and CD4 memory, two plates were used for CD8 naive, and one plate was used for CD8 memory. To increase sequencing depth and limit assay-specific biases, different laboratories used diverse techniques to prepare libraries and sequence TCR repertoires. Blood TCR repertoires of five healthy adults were deeply sequenced to estimate repertoire size and the extent of clonotype sharing between individuals.

The junction shows trimming of 2 bases on V and 0 bases on J, plus 11 bases between the germline ends. From cysteine to phenylalanine, the CDR3 is 17 amino acids long. The entry retains the CDR3 DNA only, 51 bases that are in frame from base 1. The germline V gene provides CDR1 SNHLY and CDR2 FYNNEI. CD8 naive samples consisted of CD45RO-negative cells that were positively selected for CCR7, yielding a CD45RA+CCR7+ population without TemRA cells. The donors were healthy, HIV-negative adults who had no recently reported acute infections or vaccinations. Every donor was a Caucasian adult living in Nashville, Tennessee, USA. After blood collection by leukapheresis, PBMCs were isolated using Ficoll-Histopaque density gradient centrifugation and then cryopreserved in the vapor phase of liquid nitrogen. Analytical flow cytometry was used to check the purity and quantity of each magnetically sorted T cell population. Genomic DNA was isolated from every sorted fraction and measured by UV absorbance on a Nanodrop 2000c.

Using the deep immunoSEQ assay, multiplex PCR amplified TCR CDR3 regions from genomic DNA. Extracted genomic DNA from each cell subset was spread evenly across all wells of several immunoSEQ 96-well plates, with each plate serving as a replicate. For sorted subsets, about 220 ng of genomic DNA, equivalent to 25,000 to 35,000 T cell genomes, went into each replicate PCR. The purified libraries were quantified using a Qubit 3.0 fluorometer, sized with a Bioanalyzer 2100, and then quantified again using the KAPA Library Quantification kit. Every immunoSEQ 96-well plate was sequenced on a separate single-read 150-cycle Illumina NextSeq 550 flow cell. The study's own analysis went as follows. Because only junctional sequences without quality scores were contained in the immunoSEQ output, filtering matching that applied to full-length reads could not be performed. To assign V/J genes and CDR3, sequences were annotated against IMGT germline references using PyIR, a Python wrapper for IgBLAST v1.9. Reads were filtered out if the reads had weak V/J assignments (E-value above 1e-6), no CDR3, stop codons, out-of-frame junctions, or ambiguous translated residues. A V3J clonotype was defined by an identical inferred V gene, J gene, and CDR3 amino acid sequence. To compute the percentage overlap between repertoires, the number of shared unique clonotypes was divided by the size of the smaller repertoire. RTK rarefaction, the Chao1 estimator, and Recon v2.1 estimates of unobserved clonotypes were used to assess repertoire richness. Generation probabilities for all TCRbeta clonotypes obtained by the gDNA method from four donors were computed using OLGA. TCRdb took over this immuneACCESS table, retaining in-frame rearrangements with V and J assigned. Such tables are incomplete; in checked studies, under half of the missing clones stem from an unresolved V gene, and the remainder is unexplained. V, J and clone size reflect that table, while D and trimming were determined from the DNA. The sample table records just over 2,000,000 clones; about 95% of these occur just once. The ten largest clonotypes hold around 1.1% of the sample.

Study-wide findings and limitations: When four donors were compared, the shared fraction of clonotypes was roughly 5% for naive CD4, around 4% for naive CD8, more than 2% for memory CD4, and 0.35% to 0.4% for memory CD8. Rarefaction of sorted-subset datasets indicated incomplete sequencing despite the large sequencing depth. The genetic and exposure-history diversity represented was limited by the small number of donors. Larger estimated clonotype richness was generally found for naive subsets than for memory subsets. Based on pairwise subsampling, the degree of clonotype sharing among donors was expected to be affected by sequencing depth. Compared with non-shared clonotypes, the clonotypes found in all four sorted-subset donors had higher generation probabilities. Only blood was sampled, and tissue TCR repertoires likely differ from those in blood.

Sequences were obtained from naive CD8+ T cells sorted from blood. This specimen's cell subset or site label, interpreted: CD45RA+CCR7+. Recombination linked TRBV2 to TRBJ1-6; the D gene is unclear. This receptor was identified in a man between 18 and 35 years old in good health. At the DNA level, the sequence is TGTGCCAGCAGTGAATACCTTCCGAGCTCCTATAATTCACCCCTCCACTTT. It codes for CASSEYLPSSYNSPLHF.